Listed here are 28 T cell receptor beta chains from one sample, sequenced in a study of cytomegalovirus exposure and HLA in healthy donors. Vbeta (60) and Jbeta (13) primers were used in the PCR. Assay: immunoSEQ multiplex PCR; the TCRdb copy retains only in-frame clones and omits some. The sample comprises 80,000 to 100,000 clones, 70% to 85% of which are singletons, and about 22% rests with the top ten. Source material: PBMCs. The receptors stem from a man aged 25-45 years in good health and CMV-seropositive.

The chain carries TRBV19 and TRBJ1-6, with a weak D call TRBD1 (6 bases). The CDR3 is 14 residues long. CDR1 is LNHDA, CDR2 SQIVND, per germline (reference sequence). The ends were cut back, 7 bases at V and 10 bases at J, with 17 bases in the middle. In DNA form, the CDR3 reads TGTGCCAGTACCGCGGGGGGCCTGGTGTCACCCCTCCACTTT. Its translation: CASTAGGLVSPLHF.

The chain is built from TRBV7-9 and TRBJ2-7, with 7 nucleotides matching TRBD1. J was trimmed by 4 bases and V by 3 bases; bases with no gene match: 15. CDR3 size: 17 residues. The germline V gene has CDR1 SEHNR and CDR2 FQNEAQ (reference sequence). The CDR3 loop is CASSFGSGDSLSYEQYF. CDR3 bases: TGTGCCAGCAGCTTCGGTTCTGGGGACAGCCTCTCTTACGAGCAGTACTTC.

This chain uses TRBV18 with TRBJ2-5; no firm D call. Deletions cut 2 bases from V and 5 bases from J, with 3 bases between. In germline, CDR1 is KGHSH, CDR2 LQKENI. The CDR3 totals 11 residues. CDR3 DNA: TGTGCCAGCTCACCAGAGGAGACCCAGTACTTC. It is translated as CASSPEETQYF.

This clone was seen more than once but under ten times. V and J are TRBV7-2 and TRBJ2-3; TRBD1 aligns across 8 bases. Germline V CDR1 and CDR2: SGHTA, FQGNSA. The CDR3 runs to 16 residues. The V gene end was trimmed by 3 bases and the J gene end by 2 bases; junction bases not matched to a gene: 7. CDR3 loop: CASSLGGQGLTDTQYF. CDR3 DNA sequence: TGTGCCAGCAGCTTGGGTGGACAGGGCCTCACAGATACGCAGTATTTT. Full variable domain (rest looked up from reference TRBV7-2 and TRBJ2-3): GAGVSQSPSNKVTEKGKDVELRCDPISGHTALYWYRQSLGQGLEFLIYFQGNSAPDKSGLPSDRFSAERTGGSVSTLTIQRTQQEDSAVYLCASSLGGQGLTDTQYFGPGTRLTVL.

The rearrangement uses TRBV2 and TRBJ2-7; possibly TRBD1 for D (5 bases). The germline V and J ends were trimmed by 6 bases and 3 bases, with 18 bases remaining between them. The CDR3 has 15 residues. Germline V gene sequence: CDR1 SNHLY, CDR2 FYNNEI. As DNA, the CDR3 is TGTGCCAGCAGGGTAGGGGTTTCGGTGCGCTACGAGCAGTACTTC. It yields the protein CASRVGVSVRYEQYF. The full variable domain, with the rest looked up from reference TRBV2 and TRBJ2-7, is EPEVTQTPSHQVTQMGQEVILRCVPISNHLYFYWYRQILGQKVEFLVSFYNNEISEKSEIFDDQFSVERPDGSNFTLKIRSTKLEDSAMYFCASRVGVSVRYEQYFGPGTRLTVT.

V gene TRBV5-1 combines with J gene TRBJ1-3; D is possibly TRBD1 (5 bases). This CDR3 has 15 residues. Germline V lookup: CDR1 SGHRS, CDR2 YFSETQ. Trimming cost V 4 bases and J 4 bases, with 15 bases left between them. CDR3 sequence (DNA): TGCGCCAGCAGCGTCAACTCAGGGTCCGGAAACACCATATATTTT. It is translated as CASSVNSGSGNTIYF.

The chain carries TRBV9 and TRBJ1-1, with a tentative D call TRBD1 (5 bases). The V gene lost 6 bases and the J gene lost 5 bases, with 17 bases spanning the gap. Germline loops: CDR1 SGDLS, CDR2 YYNGEE. The CDR3 totals 14 residues. CDR3 protein: CASIGGGDGTEAFF. Written as DNA, the CDR3 is TGTGCCAGCATCGGGGGAGGGGATGGAACTGAAGCTTTCTTT.

The chain is built from TRBV2 and TRBJ2-5, with 8 bases lining up with TRBD2. Germline V gene data show CDR1 as SNHLY and CDR2 as FYNNEI. This CDR3 has 13 residues. V lost 6 bases, J lost 4 bases, and 4 bases stayed unmatched. This CDR3 reads CASRGLASETQYF. CDR3 coding DNA: TGTGCCAGCAGAGGACTAGCCTCAGAGACCCAGTACTTC.

In its sample, this clone was seen once. The chain joins TRBV6-5 to TRBJ2-3; tentatively, D is TRBD2 (5 bases). This CDR3 comprises 14 residues. CDR1 is MNHEY, CDR2 SVGAGI, per germline. Trimming shortened V by 6 bases and J by 5 bases, and 15 bases separated the two germline ends. The CDR3 region has the DNA TGTGCCAGCAGCTCCGGGGTTCTGGTAGATACGCAGTATTTT. Translated, it gives CASSSGVLVDTQYF.

V gene TRBV7-6 combines with J gene TRBJ2-3; 9 nucleotides align to TRBD2. This CDR3 is 17 amino acids long. Germline loops: CDR1 SGHVS, CDR2 FNYEAQ. V lost 2 bases and J lost 2; bases outside the gene matches: 8. CDR3 region: CASSLTTSGYFTDTQYF. For the CDR3, the DNA is TGTGCCAGCAGCTTAACGACTAGCGGCTACTTCACAGATACGCAGTATTTT.

The chain joins TRBV28 to TRBJ2-1, with D perhaps TRBD1 (6 bases). CDR1 is MDHEN, CDR2 SYDVKM, per germline. V was cut by 7 bases and J by 0 bases, with 10 bases left in between. This CDR3 is built from 14 residues. CDR3 in amino acids: CASTDRSSYNEQFF. CDR3 sequence (DNA): TGTGCCAGCACTGACAGGAGCTCCTACAATGAGCAGTTCTTC. Complete variable domain (other parts from reference TRBV28 and TRBJ2-1): DVKVTQSSRYLVKRTGEKVFLECVQDMDHENMFWYRQDPGLGLRLIYFSYDVKMKEKGDIPEGYSVSREKKERFSLILESASTNQTSMYLCASTDRSSYNEQFFGPGTRLTVL.

The chain combines TRBV5-1 with TRBJ2-1; possible D gene TRBD1, 6 bases. Germline V gives CDR1 SGHRS, CDR2 YFSETQ. The CDR3 length is 17 residues. The ends were cut back, 0 bases at V and 0 bases at J, with 13 bases in the middle. This CDR3 is CASSLDPQGSSYNEQFF. The CDR3 coding sequence is TGCGCCAGCAGCTTGGACCCCCAGGGGAGCTCCTACAATGAGCAGTTCTTC.

The CDR3 loop reads CASSPDSSKETQYF. The CDR3 coding sequence is TGTGCCAGTAGTCCTGACAGCTCAAAGGAGACCCAGTACTTC. The chain joins TRBV19 to TRBJ2-5, with a tentative D call TRBD1 (5 bases). This CDR3 region has 14 residues. CDR1 is LNHDA and CDR2 is SQIVND in the germline V gene (reference sequence). Trimming left V 5 bases short and J 5 bases short, with 15 bases between.

A few counts support this clone. The chain uses TRBV19 and TRBJ1-5; maybe TRBD1 (5 bases). The length of the CDR3 is 14 residues. Looked up from germline, CDR1 is LNHDA and CDR2 is SQIVND (reference sequence). Trimming shortened V by 3 bases and J by 3 bases, and 9 bases separated the two germline ends. The CDR3 here is CASSIGGFNQPQHF. CDR3 nucleotide sequence: TGTGCCAGTAGTATCGGGGGGTTCAATCAGCCCCAGCATTTT.

This clone was recorded once. This rearrangement joins TRBV5-6 to TRBJ2-5; the match to TRBD1 covers 8 bases. Germline V gives CDR1 SGHDT, CDR2 YYEEEE. Trimming removed 0 bases from V and 5 bases from J; junction bases left unmatched: 6. The CDR3 extends over 15 amino acids. DNA of the CDR3: TGTGCCAGCAGCTTGGCAGGGGGCGTTGGGGAGACCCAGTACTTC. Amino acid sequence: CASSLAGGVGETQYF.

This clone was observed a few times. The rearrangement uses TRBV7-3 and TRBJ2-1; D may be TRBD2 (5 bases). This CDR3 comprises 15 residues. Germline lookup yields CDR1 SGHTA and CDR2 FQGTGA. V gave up 3 bases and J gave up 4 bases, with 13 bases separating them. The CDR3 DNA reads TGTGCCAGCAGCTTCGTGAGGGCTGGGTACAATGAGCAGTTCTTC. It encodes CASSFVRAGYNEQFF. The variable domain in full, completed from reference TRBV7-3 and TRBJ2-1, reads GAGVSQTPSNKVTEKGKYVELRCDPISGHTALYWYRQSLGQGPEFLIYFQGTGAADDSGLPNDRFFAVRPEGSVSTLKIQRTERGDSAVYLCASSFVRAGYNEQFFGPGTRLTVL.

The V and J genes are TRBV27 and TRBJ1-1; D unclear. V was pared by 4 bases and J by 2 bases, with 8 bases between. The CDR3 is made up of 13 amino acids. Per germline, CDR1 MNHEY and CDR2 SMNVEV (reference sequence). The CDR3 region is CASSSATNTEAFF. The DNA of the CDR3 is TGTGCCAGCAGTTCCGCGACAAACACTGAAGCTTTCTTT.

This chain uses TRBV2 with TRBJ2-7, with 9 bases aligning to TRBD1. This CDR3 is 15 amino acids long. With 7 bases clipped from V and 0 bases from J, the junction kept 7 bases outside the gene matches. Per the germline V gene, CDR1 is SNHLY and CDR2 is FYNNEI. CDR3 amino acids: CASNRDREISYEQYF. For the CDR3, the DNA is TGTGCCAGCAACCGGGACAGGGAGATCTCCTACGAGCAGTACTTC.

The chain links TRBV5-1 to TRBJ1-1; D might be TRBD1 (5 bases). The CDR3 consists of 14 residues. Trimming took off 5 bases at V and 3 bases at J, with 14 bases between the two ends. Germline V gene lookup returns CDR1 SGHRS and CDR2 YFSETQ. CDR3 protein: CASRQGSQDTEAFF. In DNA, the CDR3 is TGCGCCAGCAGGCAGGGTAGTCAGGACACTGAAGCTTTCTTT.

The chain recombines TRBV6-5 with TRBJ2-5; 7 positions agree with TRBD2. From germline, CDR1 is MNHEY and CDR2 SVGAGI. V dropped 4 bases and J dropped 1; count of bases not matched to a gene: 9. The CDR3 extends over 16 amino acids. In nucleotides, the CDR3 is TGTGCCAGCAGTTCAACGAGCGGGGCGCTCCAAGAGACCCAGTACTTC. Protein: CASSSTSGALQETQYF.

The rearrangement links TRBV28 to TRBJ2-7; 8 bases match TRBD1. This CDR3 has 18 residues. After removal of 7 bases from V and 0 bases from J, the junction contained 17 bases not matched to a gene. In germline, CDR1 is MDHEN, CDR2 SYDVKM. The CDR3 nucleotides are TGTGCCAGCACCCTGTCCCGGGACAGGATACCTATCTCCTACGAGCAGTACTTC. Its protein is CASTLSRDRIPISYEQYF. The entire variable domain, with the rest obtained from reference TRBV28 and TRBJ2-7, is as follows: DVKVTQSSRYLVKRTGEKVFLECVQDMDHENMFWYRQDPGLGLRLIYFSYDVKMKEKGDIPEGYSVSREKKERFSLILESASTNQTSMYLCASTLSRDRIPISYEQYFGPGTRLTVT.

This clone was picked up one time. The chain uses TRBV2 and TRBJ1-5; maybe TRBD1 (5 bases). CDR1 SNHLY and CDR2 FYNNEI come from the germline V gene. Trimming took 11 bases from V and 2 from J, leaving 16 bases between them. This CDR3 is built from 14 residues. The CDR3 region has the DNA TGTGCCTGGAGGGGCAGTAGGGGCAATCAGCCCCAGCATTTT. It yields the protein CAWRGSRGNQPQHF.

The chain is built from TRBV7-2 and TRBJ2-1; 7 bases agree with TRBD2. There are 15 residues in the CDR3. J was trimmed by 3 bases and V by 4 bases; bases with no gene match: 6. Germline assignment: CDR1 SGHTA and CDR2 FQGNSA. The CDR3 DNA sequence: TGTGCCAGCAGCTCCGGACTAGGTGGCTACAATGAGCAGTTCTTC. Its translation: CASSSGLGGYNEQFF.

The chain has TRBV5-1 and TRBJ2-3, with TRBD2 matching 9 bases. With V trimmed by 0 bases and J by 0 bases, 8 bases remained unmatched. This CDR3 region has 18 residues. The germline V gene encodes CDR1 SGHRS and CDR2 YFSETQ. The CDR3 region has the DNA TGCGCCAGCAGCTTGGAGCCCGCAGCGGGGGGTAGCACAGATACGCAGTATTTT. It yields the protein CASSLEPAAGGSTDTQYF.

This rearrangement joins TRBV7-9 to TRBJ2-3; a possible D gene is TRBD1 (6 bases). Germline V gives CDR1 SEHNR, CDR2 FQNEAQ (reference sequence). This CDR3 contains 15 residues. The V end was cut by 4 bases, the J end by 3 bases, with 14 bases between. Written as DNA, the CDR3 is TGTGCCAGCAGCTCCCCCGAGGGGGTGACAGATACGCAGTATTTT. It translates to CASSSPEGVTDTQYF.

CDR3 amino acids: CASSPQGGVGEKLFF. CDR3 nucleotide sequence: TGTGCCAGCAGTCCCCAAGGGGGGGTCGGCGAAAAACTGTTTTTT. The chain employs TRBV28 and TRBJ1-4, with a possible D match to TRBD1 (6 bases). CDR3 length: 15 residues. Trimming took off 5 bases at V and 8 bases at J, with 18 bases between the two ends. CDR1 MDHEN and CDR2 SYDVKM come from the germline V gene.

This clone was counted only a few times. This rearrangement joins TRBV27 to TRBJ1-5, with a possible D match to TRBD1 (6 bases). With 6 bases removed from V and 0 bases from J, the gap between germline ends came to 12 bases. CDR3 size: 15 residues. Germline assignment: CDR1 MNHEY and CDR2 SMNVEV (reference sequence). The CDR3 region has the DNA TGTGCCAGCAGATACTCGGACAGTAGCAATCAGCCCCAGCATTTT. Protein product: CASRYSDSSNQPQHF.

The rearrangement joins TRBV6-5 to TRBJ2-3, with 9 bases matching TRBD2. Looked up from germline, CDR1 is MNHEY and CDR2 is SVGAGI. J gave up 4 bases and V 2 bases, and 4 bases lay outside the gene matches. The CDR3 sequence is 15 residues long. The CDR3 nucleotides read TGTGCCAGCAGTTACGCGCGGGGGGGCGCAGATACGCAGTATTTT. Protein product: CASSYARGGADTQYF.